These 26 T cell receptor beta chains were sequenced from one sample in a study of T cells in Graves' hyperthyroidism and ophthalmopathy. The TCR beta CDR3 regions underwent amplification using RNA transcripts as the source. The primer set for the first-round RT-PCR of the TCR CDR3 was HTBI. TCRdb reanalysed the multiplex PCR reads using MiXCR and keeps one entry per CDR3 protein. The sample lists hundreds of thousands of distinct CDR3 sequences; about 45% were seen once. The sequencing input was peripheral blood or thyroid tissue (not recorded which). The receptors shown here come from an adult man with Graves' disease, either hyperthyroidism or ophthalmopathy (not recorded which).

This clonotype has a handful of counts. CDR3 loop: CSVSGTGTGANVLTF. In DNA, the CDR3 is TGCAGCGTTTCCGGGACAGGGACTGGGGCCAACGTCCTGACTTTC. J is TRBJ2-6 and V is TRBV29-1, with TRBD1 matching 9 bases. CDR3 length equals 15 residues. Per the germline V gene, CDR1 is SQVTM and CDR2 is ANQGSEA. The ends lost 5 bases at V and 2 bases at J; junction bases unmatched: 4.

A word on this clonotype: A junction boundary mismatches the germline segment, possibly from a read error. The V gene is TRBV29-1, the J gene TRBJ1-2, with a weak D call TRBD1 (6 bases). The CDR3 loop spans 13 amino acids. CDR1 and CDR2 (germline): SQVTM, ANQGSEA. The CDR3 reads CASSSDRFHGNTF. The CDR3 region has the DNA TGTGCCAGCAGTTCAGACAGGTTTCATGGCAACACCTTC. The full variable domain, completed using reference TRBV29-1 and TRBJ1-2, is SAVISQKPSRDICQRGTSLTIQCQVDSQVTMMFWYRQQPGQSLTLIATANQGSEATYESGFVIDKFPISRPNLTFSTLTVSNMSPEDSSIYLCASSSDRFHGNTFGSGTRLTVV.

This chain joins TRBV2 and TRBJ1-4; D is uncertain. The CDR3 has 12 amino acids. V was shortened by 3 bases and J by 10 bases, with 9 bases between the two germline ends. Germline-derived CDR1 and CDR2 are SNHLY and FYNNEI. The chain's CDR3 is CASSDVGGKLFF. The CDR3 DNA reads TGTGCCAGCAGTGACGTGGGTGGAAAACTGTTTTTT.

This clonotype came up a few times. The chain joins TRBV20-1 to TRBJ2-7, with TRBD2 identical over 7 bases. V was clipped by 3 bases and J by 1 base; unmatched bases: 3. This CDR3 comprises 13 residues. Looked up from germline, CDR1 is DFQATT and CDR2 is SNEGSKA (reference sequence). This CDR3 reads CSASGGESYEQYF. Here the CDR3 DNA reads TGCAGTGCTAGTGGGGGGGAATCCTACGAGCAGTACTTC.

The chain carries TRBV6-5 and TRBJ1-3; TRBD1 might be the D (5 bases). V was shortened by 6 bases and J by 7 bases, with 10 bases between the two germline ends. The CDR3 extends over 12 amino acids. CDR1 and CDR2 (germline): MNHEY, SVGAGI. The CDR3 nucleotides read TGTGCCAGCAGCCAGGGACGGAACACCATATATTTT. Protein: CASSQGRNTIYF.

This clonotype was seen ten or more times. The rearrangement uses TRBV9 and TRBJ2-5; 7 bases agree with TRBD2. Germline V gene data show CDR1 as SGDLS and CDR2 as YYNGEE. The CDR3 is made up of 16 amino acids. J was trimmed by 2 bases and V by 0 bases; bases with no gene match: 7. The CDR3 sequence: CASSVGLAASQETQYF. CDR3 bases: TGTGCCAGCAGCGTAGGGCTAGCGGCAAGTCAAGAGACCCAGTACTTC.

With regard to this clonotype: A much larger clone sits a single nucleotide away, making a read error possible. The chain links TRBV19 to TRBJ1-2, with D hard to call. Trimming took 3 bases from V and 3 from J, leaving 11 bases between them. Germline-derived CDR1 and CDR2 are LNHDA and SQIVND (reference sequence). The CDR3 consists of 14 residues. The CDR3 spells CASSISANYYGYTF. CDR3 sequence (DNA): TGTGCCAGTAGTATCTCCGCCAACTACTATGGCTACACCTTC.

The chain combines TRBV29-1 with TRBJ1-2; D might be TRBD1 (5 bases). V gave up 5 bases and J gave up 3 bases, with 19 bases separating them. The V gene's germline CDR1 is SQVTM and CDR2 ANQGSEA. The length of the CDR3 is 15 residues. CDR3 coding DNA: TGCAGCGTTCCCCCTTTCGGCGGAGGGGACTATGGCTACACCTTC. It encodes CSVPPFGGGDYGYTF.

V and J are TRBV20-1 and TRBJ1-4, with 12 nucleotides matching TRBD1. Trimming at V came to 4 bases and at J to 7 bases, leaving 10 bases not matched to a gene. The CDR3 spans 16 residues. CDR1 and CDR2 (germline): DFQATT, SNEGSKA (reference sequence). In DNA, the CDR3 is TGCAGTGCTATCGGGACAGGGGGCTTTTCGAGTGAAAAACTGTTTTTT. It encodes CSAIGTGGFSSEKLFF.

This clonotype has ten or more counts. The chain uses TRBV29-1 and TRBJ1-2; no definite D call. Trimming left V 0 bases short and J 8 bases short, with 10 bases between. The germline V gene encodes CDR1 SQVTM and CDR2 ANQGSEA. The CDR3 length is 12 residues. The CDR3 is CSVEDLLEGYTF. The CDR3 nucleotides are TGCAGCGTTGAAGATCTTCTGGAGGGCTACACCTTC.

This chain joins TRBV25-1 and TRBJ1-6, with D hard to call. V gave up 2 bases and J gave up 2 bases, with 10 bases separating them. Germline-derived CDR1 and CDR2 are MGHDK and SYGVNS. The CDR3 runs to 16 residues. DNA of the CDR3: TGTGCCAGCAGTGAAACCGTCGGGGCCTATAATTCACCCCTCCACTTT. It is translated as CASSETVGAYNSPLHF.

This clonotype was detected only a few times. The rearrangement uses TRBV19 and TRBJ1-6; perhaps TRBD1 as D (5 bases). The CDR3 sequence is 15 residues long. In germline, CDR1 is LNHDA, CDR2 SQIVND (reference sequence). Deletions cut 10 bases from V and 0 bases from J, with 13 bases between. CDR3 nucleotides: TGTGCCACCCGTACAGGAGGCTCCTATAATTCACCCCTCCACTTT. It is translated as CATRTGGSYNSPLHF.

This clonotype was recorded many times. The CDR3 here is CSVDRGLYNSPLHF. In DNA, the CDR3 is TGCAGCGTGGACAGGGGGCTTTATAATTCACCCCTCCACTTT. V gene TRBV29-1 combines with J gene TRBJ1-6; 11 nucleotides align to TRBD1. This CDR3 comprises 14 residues. CDR1 is SQVTM, CDR2 ANQGSEA, per germline. V shed 6 bases and J 4 bases; nucleotides not matched to a gene: 2.

This clonotype appeared a few times. V and J are TRBV20-1 and TRBJ1-2, with 7 bases matching TRBD1. Germline values: CDR1 DFQATT, CDR2 SNEGSKA (reference sequence). The J segment lost 4 bases and the V segment lost 3 bases, leaving 5 bases of the junction unmatched. This CDR3 is built from 13 residues. The CDR3 DNA follows: TGCAGTGCTAGTCCACAGGGGATCTATGGCTACACCTTC. It specifies CSASPQGIYGYTF.

V gene TRBV29-1 combines with J gene TRBJ1-2; tentatively, D is TRBD1 (5 bases). CDR1 is SQVTM, CDR2 ANQGSEA, per germline. CDR3 length: 14 residues. V was cut by 3 bases and J by 4 bases, with 15 bases left in between. The CDR3 loop reads CSVEGRKKGYGYTF. In DNA, the CDR3 is TGCAGCGTTGAGGGGCGAAAGAAGGGCTATGGCTACACCTTC.

The chain carries TRBV20-1 and TRBJ2-5; weak D call: TRBD2 (5 bases). The CDR3 is 13 amino acids. The V end was cut by 7 bases, the J end by 2 bases, with 14 bases between. Germline V lookup: CDR1 DFQATT, CDR2 SNEGSKA (reference sequence). CDR3 loop: CSVDGELQETQYF. CDR3 sequence (DNA): TGCAGTGTTGACGGGGAGTTGCAAGAGACCCAGTACTTC.

This clonotype appeared many times. The V and J genes are TRBV19 and TRBJ1-2; D not resolved. CDR3 size: 12 residues. Germline V gene data show CDR1 as LNHDA and CDR2 as SQIVND (reference sequence). The V and J ends lost 5 bases and 5 bases respectively, with 9 bases between them. The CDR3 DNA is TGTGCCAGTAGTGTATCTCGATATGGCTACACCTTC. Translation: CASSVSRYGYTF.

This clonotype was observed at least ten times. The J gene is TRBJ1-2, the V gene TRBV7-9; TRBD1 aligns across 7 bases. The germline gives CDR1 SEHNR, CDR2 FQNEAQ (reference sequence). With 5 bases clipped from V and 10 bases from J, the junction kept 7 bases outside the gene matches. The CDR3 runs 12 residues. The DNA for the CDR3 is TGTGCCAGCAGCCTCCGACAGGGACTCTACACCTTC. This sequence encodes CASSLRQGLYTF.

The V and J genes are TRBV7-2 and TRBJ1-2; 10 nucleotides align to TRBD1. The germline V gene encodes CDR1 SGHTA and CDR2 FQGNSA. The CDR3 has 15 amino acids. V gave up 5 bases and J gave up 4 bases; unmatched junction bases: 7. CDR3 protein: CASSTTGGAGYGYTF. CDR3 nucleotide sequence: TGTGCCAGCAGCACGACAGGGGGCGCGGGCTATGGCTACACCTTC.

The chain couples TRBV15 to TRBJ1-2; D possibly corresponds to TRBD1 (5 bases). V was trimmed by 4 bases and J by 8 bases, leaving 11 bases between them. The CDR3 length is 12 residues. Germline CDR1 and CDR2: LNHNV and YYDKDF (reference sequence). The CDR3 sequence is CATSITGYGYTF. CDR3 DNA: TGTGCCACCAGCATTACAGGATACGGCTACACCTTC.

This clonotype was recorded many times. This sequence joins TRBV7-9 and TRBJ1-4; a weak D match, TRBD1 (5 bases). This CDR3 has 16 residues. Trimming took off 1 base at V and 10 bases at J, with 19 bases between the two ends. The germline V gene encodes CDR1 SEHNR and CDR2 FQNEAQ (reference sequence). CDR3 residues: CASSLGGTAYLSKLFF. In nucleotides, the CDR3 is TGTGCCAGCAGCTTAGGGGGGACGGCTTATCTGTCAAAACTGTTTTTT. The complete variable domain, with remaining parts taken from reference TRBV7-9 and TRBJ1-4, reads DTGVSQNPRHKITKRGQNVTFRCDPISEHNRLYWYRQTLGQGPEFLTYFQNEAQLEKSRLLSDRFSAERPKGSFSTLEIQRTEQGDSAMYLCASSLGGTAYLSKLFFGSGTQLSVL.

Worth noting for this clonotype: A much bigger clone sits one base away, suggesting this may be a read error. The chain links TRBV12-3 or TRBV12-4 to TRBJ1-5, with a possible D match to TRBD1 (6 bases). Trimming stripped 6 bases from V and 3 bases from J, with 15 bases between. The CDR3 extends over 15 amino acids. The CDR3, as DNA: TGTGCCAGCAGCAGTTCGGGACACCCCAATCAGCCCCAGCATTTT. Its protein product is CASSSSGHPNQPQHF.

This clonotype was counted between two and nine times. The J gene is TRBJ1-2, the V gene TRBV2; D unresolved. The CDR3 has 15 amino acids. In germline, CDR1 is SNHLY, CDR2 FYNNEI. V lost 0 bases and J lost 8, with 16 bases in between. The chain's CDR3 is CASSEAMLPINGYTF. Here the CDR3 DNA reads TGTGCCAGCAGTGAAGCGATGCTACCTATTAACGGCTACACCTTC.

The rearrangement links TRBV20-1 to TRBJ2-7, with 8 positions matching TRBD1. The ends lost 6 bases at V and 0 bases at J; junction bases unmatched: 7. Germline V CDR1 and CDR2: DFQATT, SNEGSKA (reference sequence). The CDR3 runs to 14 residues. The CDR3 DNA reads as TGCAGTGCGCCGGGACAGGTTGGCTCCTACGAGCAGTACTTC. It encodes CSAPGQVGSYEQYF.

The V call is TRBV15, the J call TRBJ2-7; TRBD1 matches at 10 bases. CDR1 and CDR2 (germline): LNHNV, YYDKDF (reference sequence). This CDR3 region has 15 residues. Germline trimming cut 1 base from V and 4 bases from J; bases unmatched to any gene: 4. The CDR3 reads CATSRAGTGDYEQYF. The CDR3 DNA reads as TGTGCCACCAGCAGAGCCGGGACAGGGGATTACGAGCAGTACTTC.

Comments on this clonotype: Mismatch with germline at one junction end may stem from a read error. The gene calls are TRBV2 and TRBJ1-3; unclear D gene. CDR3 length equals 12 residues. Germline V gene lookup returns CDR1 SNHLY and CDR2 FYNNEI. The CDR3 reads CASRPTENTIYF. CDR3 nucleotide sequence: TGTGCCAGCAGGCCTACAGAGAACACCATATACTTT.